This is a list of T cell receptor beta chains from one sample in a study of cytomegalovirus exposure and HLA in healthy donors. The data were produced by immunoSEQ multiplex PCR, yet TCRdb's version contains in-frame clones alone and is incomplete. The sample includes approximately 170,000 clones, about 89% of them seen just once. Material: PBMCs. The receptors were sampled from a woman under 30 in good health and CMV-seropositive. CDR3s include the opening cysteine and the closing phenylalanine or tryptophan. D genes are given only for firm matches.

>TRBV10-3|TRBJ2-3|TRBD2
CAIRQSLAEGTDTQYF
TGTGCCATCAGGCAGTCACTAGCGGAGGGCACAGATACGCAGTATTTT
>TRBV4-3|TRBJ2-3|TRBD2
CASSQAPGGGDTQYF
TGCGCCAGCAGCCAAGCGCCGGGCGGGGGGGATACGCAGTATTTT
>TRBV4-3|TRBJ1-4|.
CASSQGARSGTNEKLFF
TGCGCCAGCAGCCAAGGGGCCCGGTCCGGAACTAATGAAAAACTGTTTTTT
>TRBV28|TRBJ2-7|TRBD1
CASRPTGQGYEQYF
TGTGCCAGCAGACCCACGGGACAGGGGTACGAGCAGTACTTC
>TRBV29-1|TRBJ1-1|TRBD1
CSVEGAETGVRTEAFF
TGCAGCGTTGAAGGGGCCGAGACAGGGGTTCGCACTGAAGCTTTCTTT
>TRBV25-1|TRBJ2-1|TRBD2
CASSYNRDYQFF
TGTGCCAGCAGTTATAACCGGGACTATCAGTTCTTC
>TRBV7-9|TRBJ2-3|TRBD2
CASSSTSGGHPRPTDTQYF
TGTGCCAGCAGCTCGACTAGCGGGGGGCACCCTAGACCCACAGATACGCAGTATTTT
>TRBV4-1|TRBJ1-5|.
CASSPLTGMGSNQPQHF
TGCGCCAGCAGCCCGTTAACAGGGATGGGGAGCAATCAGCCCCAGCATTTT
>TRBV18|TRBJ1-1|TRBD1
CASSPSTGTGVMNTEAFF
TGTGCCAGCTCACCTTCCACCGGGACAGGGGTCATGAACACTGAAGCTTTCTTT
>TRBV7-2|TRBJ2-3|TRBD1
CASSFRGSDTQYF
TGTGCCAGCAGCTTCAGGGGGTCAGATACGCAGTATTTT
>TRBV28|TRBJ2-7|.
CASSPRSNRAHEQYF
TGTGCCAGCAGTCCCCGCTCGAACAGGGCCCACGAGCAGTACTTC
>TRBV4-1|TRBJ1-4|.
CASSQVRGYEEKLFF
TGCGCCAGCAGCCAAGTAAGGGGGTATGAGGAAAAACTGTTTTTT
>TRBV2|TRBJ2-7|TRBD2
CASSDQRELYEQYF
TGTGCCAGCAGTGATCAGCGGGAGCTCTACGAGCAGTACTTC
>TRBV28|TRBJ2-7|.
CASSSAGISYEQYF
TGTGCCAGCAGTTCGGCAGGGATCTCCTACGAGCAGTACTTC
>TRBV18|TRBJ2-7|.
CASSPPSGYSAYEQYF
TGTGCCAGCTCACCTCCTTCAGGGTACTCTGCCTACGAGCAGTACTTC
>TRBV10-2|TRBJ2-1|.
CASTGEFGLAGDEQFF
TGCGCCAGCACCGGTGAATTTGGGCTAGCTGGCGATGAGCAGTTCTTC
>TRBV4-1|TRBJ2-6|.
CASSPPVRANVLTF
TGCGCCAGCAGCCCACCGGTGAGGGCCAACGTCCTGACTTTC
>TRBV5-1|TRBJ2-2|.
CASSSVTSTGELFF
TGCGCCAGCAGCTCGGTGACTAGCACCGGGGAGCTGTTTTTT
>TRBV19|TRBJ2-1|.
CASSIVDRAFSNEQFF
TGTGCCAGTAGTATAGTGGACAGAGCCTTCTCCAATGAGCAGTTCTTC
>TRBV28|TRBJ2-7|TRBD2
CASSTPGGGTIYEQYF
TGTGCCAGCAGTACCCCCGGGGGGGGGACGATCTACGAGCAGTACTTC